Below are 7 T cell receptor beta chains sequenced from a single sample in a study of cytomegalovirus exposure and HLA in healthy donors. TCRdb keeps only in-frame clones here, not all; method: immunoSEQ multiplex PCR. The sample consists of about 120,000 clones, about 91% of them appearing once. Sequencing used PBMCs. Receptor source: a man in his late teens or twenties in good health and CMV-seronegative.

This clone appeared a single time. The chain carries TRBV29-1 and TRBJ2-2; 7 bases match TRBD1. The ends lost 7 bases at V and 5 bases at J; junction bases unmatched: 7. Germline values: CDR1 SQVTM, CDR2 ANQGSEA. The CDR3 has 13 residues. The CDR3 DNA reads TGCAGCGCCCGACAGGGCCAAACCGGGGAGCTGTTTTTT. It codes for CSARQGQTGELFF.

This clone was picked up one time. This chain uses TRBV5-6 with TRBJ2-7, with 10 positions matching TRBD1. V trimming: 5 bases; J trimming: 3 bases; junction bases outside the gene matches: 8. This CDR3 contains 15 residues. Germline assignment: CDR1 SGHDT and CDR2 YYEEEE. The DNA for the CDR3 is TGTGCCAGCAGTCGAGACAGGGGGCTTATCTACGAGCAGTACTTC. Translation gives CASSRDRGLIYEQYF. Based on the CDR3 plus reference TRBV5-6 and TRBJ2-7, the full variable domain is DAGVTQSPTHLIKTRGQQVTLRCSPKSGHDTVSWYQQALGQGPQFIFQYYEEEERQRGNFPDRFSGHQFPNYSSELNVNALLLGDSALYLCASSRDRGLIYEQYFGPGTRLTVT.

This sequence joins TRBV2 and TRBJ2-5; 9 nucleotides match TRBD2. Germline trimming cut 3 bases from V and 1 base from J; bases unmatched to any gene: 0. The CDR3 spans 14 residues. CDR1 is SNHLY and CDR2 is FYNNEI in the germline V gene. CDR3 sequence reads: CASSEGLAQETQYF. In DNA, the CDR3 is TGTGCCAGCAGTGAGGGACTAGCCCAAGAGACCCAGTACTTC.

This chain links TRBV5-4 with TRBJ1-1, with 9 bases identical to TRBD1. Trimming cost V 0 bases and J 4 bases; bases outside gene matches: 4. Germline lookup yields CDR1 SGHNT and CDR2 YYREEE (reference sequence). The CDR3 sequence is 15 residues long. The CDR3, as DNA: TGTGCCAGCAGCTTGGCCGGGACAGGGTTCACTGAAGCTTTCTTT. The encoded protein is CASSLAGTGFTEAFF.

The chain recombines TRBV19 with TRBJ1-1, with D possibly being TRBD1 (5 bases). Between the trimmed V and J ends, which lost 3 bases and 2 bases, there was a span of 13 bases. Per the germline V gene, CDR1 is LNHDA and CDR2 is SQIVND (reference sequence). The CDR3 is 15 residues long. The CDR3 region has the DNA TGTGCCAGTAGTATGACTGGACACTTAAACACTGAAGCTTTCTTT. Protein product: CASSMTGHLNTEAFF. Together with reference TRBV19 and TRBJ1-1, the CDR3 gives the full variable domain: DGGITQSPKYLFRKEGQNVTLSCEQNLNHDAMYWYRQDPGQGLRLIYYSQIVNDFQKGDIAEGYSVSREKKESFPLTVTSAQKNPTAFYLCASSMTGHLNTEAFFGQGTRLTVV.

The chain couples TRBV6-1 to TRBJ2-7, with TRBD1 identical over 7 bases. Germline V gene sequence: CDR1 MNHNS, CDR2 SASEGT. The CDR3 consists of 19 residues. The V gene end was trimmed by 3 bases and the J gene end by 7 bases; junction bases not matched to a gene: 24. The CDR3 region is CASSDLVGDRVGLPIEQYF. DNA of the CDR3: TGTGCCAGCAGTGACCTTGTCGGCGACAGGGTAGGGTTGCCGATTGAGCAGTACTTC.

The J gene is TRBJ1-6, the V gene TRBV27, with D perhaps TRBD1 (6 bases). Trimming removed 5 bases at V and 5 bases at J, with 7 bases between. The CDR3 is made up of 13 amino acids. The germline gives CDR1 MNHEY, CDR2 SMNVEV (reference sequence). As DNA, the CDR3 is TGTGCCAGCAGTACAGGGAATAATTCACCCCTCCACTTT. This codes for CASSTGNNSPLHF.